Below, one TCR beta chain is given with its context. Data came from immunoSEQ multiplex PCR; TCRdb stores just in-frame clones and leaves some out. This table has tens of thousands of clones, around 93% appearing once. Trimming stripped 3 bases from V and 7 bases from J, with 10 bases between. Germline V gene sequence: CDR1 MDHEN, CDR2 SYDVKM. This CDR3 is built from 14 residues. This sample is part of a study of blood T cell repertoires in COVID-19. Study at large: PBMCs, B-cell-depleted T cells, or T cells were the source of the cDNA or gDNA that made up the material.

Sequenced input: peripheral blood. This clonotype was sampled from a human donor with active COVID-19. The donor label of this sample is uncertain. This chain connects TRBV28 to TRBJ1-6; D remains ambiguous. The CDR3 DNA is TGTGCCAGCAGTTTCGTTCTTACAAATTCACCCCTCCACTTT. Its translation: CASSFVLTNSPLHF.